Listed below are T cell receptor beta chains from one sample, sequenced in a study of cytomegalovirus exposure and HLA in healthy donors. Using immunoSEQ multiplex PCR, the repertoire was profiled, and TCRdb retains in-frame clones only, with some absent. The sample records some 130,000 clones, around three quarters being singletons. The specimen was PBMCs. All receptors derive from a woman aged 25 to 39 in good health and CMV-seropositive. Both conserved end residues are part of each CDR3. The order of the fields is V gene, CDR3 length, D gene, J gene, clone size, CDR3 DNA, CDR3 protein. A D gene is named only where the DNA matches it firmly. Not every row has a clone size; where given, it reads once, few, many or a size class.

TRBV29-1	15	TRBD1	TRBJ2-5	.	TGCAGCGTTGAAGGTACAGGGGATGCCCAAGAGACCCAGTACTTC	CSVEGTGDAQETQYF
TRBV27	14	TRBD1	TRBJ1-4	few	TGTGCCAGCAGAAGTCCCAGGGGGAGTGAAAAACTGTTTTTT	CASRSPRGSEKLFF
TRBV4-1	18	TRBD2	TRBJ2-2	.	TGCGCCAGCAGCCCTAGAGTAGCGGGGGCTTCGAACACCGGGGAGCTGTTTTTT	CASSPRVAGASNTGELFF
TRBV18	15	.	TRBJ1-1	.	TGTGCCAGCTCACCAGCGGTCAGATCGAACACTGAAGCTTTCTTT	CASSPAVRSNTEAFF
TRBV6-7	16	.	TRBJ1-5	once	TGTGCCAGTTATAATTCAGGCGTACCCTCCAATCAGCCCCAGCATTTT	CASYNSGVPSNQPQHF
TRBV7-2	14	TRBD1	TRBJ2-7	.	TGTGCCAGCAGCTTCCAGACAGGGGGATACGAGCAGTACTTC	CASSFQTGGYEQYF
TRBV5-1	15	TRBD1	TRBJ1-2	few	TGCGCCAGCAGCTATGCTCCGGGACAGGACTATGGCTACACCTTC	CASSYAPGQDYGYTF
TRBV6-1	15	.	TRBJ1-1	.	TGTGCCAGCAGTGAGCCGGGGAGTGAGAACACTGAAGCTTTCTTT	CASSEPGSENTEAFF
TRBV7-2	13	.	TRBJ1-1	.	TGTGCCAGCAGCTATTACAGAAACACTGAAGCTTTCTTT	CASSYYRNTEAFF
TRBV30	18	.	TRBJ1-5	.	TGTGCCTGGAGTGTAAACAGGTTGGGCCTTTATAGCAATCAGCCCCAGCATTTT	CAWSVNRLGLYSNQPQHF
TRBV28	14	.	TRBJ1-6	.	TGTGCCAGCTGGGGGGAAGTATTGGATTCACCCCTCCACTTT	CASWGEVLDSPLHF
TRBV28	15	TRBD1	TRBJ1-5	few	TGTGCCAGCAGTCGAGGGGGCTATGGCAATCAGCCCCAGCATTTT	CASSRGGYGNQPQHF
TRBV4-1	15	TRBD1	TRBJ1-6	.	TGCGCCAGCAGCCTAGGACAGGCCCATAATTCACCCCTCCACTTT	CASSLGQAHNSPLHF
TRBV19	15	TRBD1	TRBJ2-5	.	TGTGCCAGTAGCAGGACAGGGACAATCCAAGAGACCCAGTACTTC	CASSRTGTIQETQYF
TRBV7-9	19	TRBD2	TRBJ2-3	.	TGTGCCAGCAGCTTAGGCTCTAGCGGGGGGCCGGTAAGCACAGATACGCAGTATTTT	CASSLGSSGGPVSTDTQYF
TRBV19	13	TRBD1	TRBJ1-5	.	TGTGCCAGTAGACGTACAGGGGTTCAGCCCCAGCATTTT	CASRRTGVQPQHF
TRBV27	18	TRBD2	TRBJ2-3	.	TGTGCCAGCAGTTCAATCCTCAGCGGGGGGACTTTCACAGATACGCAGTATTTT	CASSSILSGGTFTDTQYF
TRBV4-3	13	.	TRBJ2-7	.	TGCGCCAGCAGCCAAGGGACAGCCAACGAGCAGTACTTC	CASSQGTANEQYF
TRBV19	15	TRBD2	TRBJ2-4	.	TGTGCCAGTAGTACCACTAGCGGGGTTAGAAACATTCAGTACTTC	CASSTTSGVRNIQYF
TRBV4-1	17	TRBD2	TRBJ2-7	once	TGCGCCAGCAGCCAAGAAGGGGTAGCGGGGGATTCCTACGAGCAGTACTTC	CASSQEGVAGDSYEQYF
TRBV4-2	14	.	TRBJ2-3	.	TGTGCCAGCAGCCAAGATGGCCGCACAGATACGCAGTATTTT	CASSQDGRTDTQYF
TRBV7-2	15	.	TRBJ2-1	.	TGTGCCAGCAGTTTGAGTCCGAGCTCCTACAATGAGCAGTTCTTC	CASSLSPSSYNEQFF
TRBV28	16	TRBD1	TRBJ2-7	few	TGTGCCAGCAGTTCCCCCGGGACAGGGAAGTCGTACGAGCAGTACTTC	CASSSPGTGKSYEQYF
TRBV7-9	16	TRBD1	TRBJ1-4	few	TGTGCCAGCAGCACACCGACAGGGTTCCGTAATGAAAAACTGTTTTTT	CASSTPTGFRNEKLFF
TRBV18	14	.	TRBJ2-3	.	TGTGCCAGCTCACCAAGCACTAGCACAGATACGCAGTATTTT	CASSPSTSTDTQYF
TRBV4-3	15	TRBD1	TRBJ1-4	.	TGCGCCAGCAGCCAAGAGGGACAGGGGGGGGAAAAACTGTTTTTT	CASSQEGQGGEKLFF
TRBV5-1	14	TRBD1	TRBJ1-4	.	TGCGCCAGCAGCTTGGTAGGGGGCAATGAAAAACTGTTTTTT	CASSLVGGNEKLFF
TRBV4-3	14	.	TRBJ2-7	.	TGCGCCAGCAGCCAGGCAACCGGGAGCTACGAGCAGTACTTC	CASSQATGSYEQYF
TRBV5-4	13	TRBD1	TRBJ2-7	once	TGTGCCAGCAGCTTGGGACAGGGTTTCGAGCAGTACTTC	CASSLGQGFEQYF
TRBV2	17	TRBD2	TRBJ2-7	.	TGTGCCAGCAATTTGGCTAGCGGGGGAGCACTTTCGGGCGAGCAGTACTTC	CASNLASGGALSGEQYF
TRBV5-4	13	TRBD1	TRBJ2-4	.	TGTGCCAGCAGCGTTACAGGGGGAAACATTCAGTACTTC	CASSVTGGNIQYF